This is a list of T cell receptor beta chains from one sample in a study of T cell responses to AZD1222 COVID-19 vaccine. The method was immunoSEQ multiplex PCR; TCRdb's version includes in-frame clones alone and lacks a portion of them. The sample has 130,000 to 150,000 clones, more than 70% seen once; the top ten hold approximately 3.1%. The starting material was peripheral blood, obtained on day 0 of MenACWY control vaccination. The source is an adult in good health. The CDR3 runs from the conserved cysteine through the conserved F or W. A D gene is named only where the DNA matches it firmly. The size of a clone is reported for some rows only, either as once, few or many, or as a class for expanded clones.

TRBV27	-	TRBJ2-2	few	TGTGCCATTCCAGGGGAGGACGGGGAGCTGTTTTTT	CAIPGEDGELFF
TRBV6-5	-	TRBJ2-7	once	TGTGCCAGCAGAAAAACAGGGTCCTACGAGCAGTACTTC	CASRKTGSYEQYF
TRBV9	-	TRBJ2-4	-	TGTGCCAGCAGCGTAGGAACCCCCAAAAACATTCAGTACTTC	CASSVGTPKNIQYF
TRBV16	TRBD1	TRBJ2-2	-	TGTGCCAGCAGCCAATATGGGTCGACAGGGGCCTTTAACACCGGGGAGCTGTTTTTT	CASSQYGSTGAFNTGELFF
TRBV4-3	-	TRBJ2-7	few	TGCGCCAGCAGCCAAGATCCCCCCCCCGGGTGGGAGCAGTACTTC	CASSQDPPPGWEQYF
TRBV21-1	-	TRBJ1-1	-	TGTGCCAGCAGCCTAGGGGCGGGGGTAACGGACACTGAAGCTTTCTTT	CASSLGAGVTDTEAFF
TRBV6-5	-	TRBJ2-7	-	TGTGCCAGCAGTTACAATAGGGGGGCCGAGCAGTACTTC	CASSYNRGAEQYF
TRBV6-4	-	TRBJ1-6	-	TGTGCCAGCAGTGACGGGAAAGGGGATTCACCCCTCCACTTT	CASSDGKGDSPLHF
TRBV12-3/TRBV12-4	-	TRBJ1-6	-	TGTGCCAGCAGTTTGGCGGGGGCACCCCTCCACTTT	CASSLAGAPLHF
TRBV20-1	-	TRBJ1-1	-	TGCAGTGCTAGTGACCCGGGCACTGAAGCTTTCTTT	CSASDPGTEAFF
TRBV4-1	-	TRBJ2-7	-	TGCGCCAGCAGCCAGACTGACTACGAGCAGTACTTC	CASSQTDYEQYF
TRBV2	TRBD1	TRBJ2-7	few	TGTGCCAGCAGAGGACAGGTAACGGCTAGTGAGCAGTACTTC	CASRGQVTASEQYF
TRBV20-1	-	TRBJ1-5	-	TGCAGTGCCCTCGGGAATCAGCCCCAGCATTTT	CSALGNQPQHF
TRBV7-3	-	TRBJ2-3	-	TGTGCCAGCAGCTTAGGATACACAGATACGCAGTATTTT	CASSLGYTDTQYF
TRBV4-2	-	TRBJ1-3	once	TGTGCCAGCAGCCAAGAGGCTCTGGGGTCTGGAAACACCATATATTTT	CASSQEALGSGNTIYF
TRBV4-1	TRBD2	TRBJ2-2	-	TGCGCCAGCAGCCCTCAGGGAGGGATTCAGGGCACCGGGGAGCTGTTTTTT	CASSPQGGIQGTGELFF
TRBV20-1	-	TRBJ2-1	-	TGCAGTGCTACCTCTTGGAATGAGCAGTTCTTC	CSATSWNEQFF
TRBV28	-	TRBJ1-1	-	TGTGCCAGCAGTACAGGGTGGAACACTGAAGCTTTCTTT	CASSTGWNTEAFF
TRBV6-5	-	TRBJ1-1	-	TGTGCCAGCAGCTCCCGCCCGGCCGCCGAAGCTTTCTTT	CASSSRPAAEAFF
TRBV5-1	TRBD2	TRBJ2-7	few	TGCGCCAGCAGCTTGTCGTTAGCTAGCGGGAGCGAGCAGTACTTC	CASSLSLASGSEQYF
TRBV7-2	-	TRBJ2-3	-	TGTGCCAGCAGCCCGTTATCCTCCACAGATACGCAGTATTTT	CASSPLSSTDTQYF
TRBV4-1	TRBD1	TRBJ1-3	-	TGCGCCAGCAGCCAAGATGCAGGGGGCTCTGGAAACACCATATATTTT	CASSQDAGGSGNTIYF
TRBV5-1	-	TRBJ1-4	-	TGCGCCAGCAGCCCGAACGGTGAAAAACTGTTTTTT	CASSPNGEKLFF